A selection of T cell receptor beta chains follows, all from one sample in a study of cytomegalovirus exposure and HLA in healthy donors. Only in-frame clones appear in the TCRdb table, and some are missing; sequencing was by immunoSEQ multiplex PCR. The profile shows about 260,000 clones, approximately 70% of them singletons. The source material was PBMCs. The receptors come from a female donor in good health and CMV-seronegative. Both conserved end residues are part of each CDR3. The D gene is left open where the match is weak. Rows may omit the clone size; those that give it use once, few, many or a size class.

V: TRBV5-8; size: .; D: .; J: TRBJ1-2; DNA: TGTGCCAGCAGCTTGAATGTTGGGAAATGGGGGGTTCGAAACTATGGCTACACCTTC; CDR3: CASSLNVGKWGVRNYGYTF
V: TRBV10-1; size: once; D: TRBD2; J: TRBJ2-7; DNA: TGCGCCAGCAGTGACCCAACCGGGACTAGCGGAACCGGCTTATCCTACGAGCAGTACTTC; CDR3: CASSDPTGTSGTGLSYEQYF
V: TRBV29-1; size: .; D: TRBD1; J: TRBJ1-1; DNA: TGCAGCGTTGAAGCCCTGTCTAGGGGGCAACCTGAAGCTTTCTTT; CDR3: CSVEALSRGQPEAFF
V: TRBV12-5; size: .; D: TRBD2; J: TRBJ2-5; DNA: TGTGCTAGCGCAGACTCCGGGAGGGAGACCCAGTACTTC; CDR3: CASADSGRETQYF
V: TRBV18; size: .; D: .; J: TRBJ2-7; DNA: TGTGCCAGCTCACCATTGGCAGCCCAGCGGGAGCAGTACTTC; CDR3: CASSPLAAQREQYF
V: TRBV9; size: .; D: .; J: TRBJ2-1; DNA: TGTGCCAGCAGCGTAGTCCTGAGCTCCTACAATGAGCAGTTCTTC; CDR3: CASSVVLSSYNEQFF
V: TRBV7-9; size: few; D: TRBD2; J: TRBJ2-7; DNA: TGTGCCAGCAGCCCGAGACTAGCGGGGGCCTACGAGCAGTACTTC; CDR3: CASSPRLAGAYEQYF
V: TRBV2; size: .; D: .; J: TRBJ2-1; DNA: TGTGCCAGCAGTGACGACGGACTATCCTACAATGAGCAGTTCTTC; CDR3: CASSDDGLSYNEQFF
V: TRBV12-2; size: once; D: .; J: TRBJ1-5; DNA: TGTGCAAGTCGCTTAGGAAGCAGGGGGGCTTATAGCAATCAGCCCCAGCATTTT; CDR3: CASRLGSRGAYSNQPQHF
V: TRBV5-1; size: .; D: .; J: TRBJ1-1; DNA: TGCGCCAGCAGAACAGGGATGAACACTGAAGCTTTCTTT; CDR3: CASRTGMNTEAFF
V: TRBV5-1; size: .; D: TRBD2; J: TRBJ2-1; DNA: TGCGCCAGCAGCACGGCGACTAGCGGGAGACCCTACAATGAGCAGTTCTTC; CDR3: CASSTATSGRPYNEQFF
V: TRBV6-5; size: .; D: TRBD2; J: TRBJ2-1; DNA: TGTGCCAGCAGTTCCCTAGCGGGAGTGAATGAGCAGTTCTTC; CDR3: CASSSLAGVNEQFF
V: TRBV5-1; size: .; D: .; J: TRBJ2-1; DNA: TGCGCCAGCAGCTATAACTCGCTACTCAATTCCTACAATGAGCAGTTCTTC; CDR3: CASSYNSLLNSYNEQFF
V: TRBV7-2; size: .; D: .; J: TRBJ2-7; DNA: TGTGCCAGCAGCTTCCGGGCAGGGCCTGGCGAGCAGTACTTC; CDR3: CASSFRAGPGEQYF
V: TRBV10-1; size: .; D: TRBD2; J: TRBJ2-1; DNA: TGCGCCAGCAGTGAAAGGCTAGCGGCCGACAATGAGCAGTTCTTC; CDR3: CASSERLAADNEQFF
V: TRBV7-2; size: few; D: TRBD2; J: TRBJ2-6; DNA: TGTGCCAGCAGCTTACATGGGACTAGCGGTGGGTCTGGGGCCAACGTCCTGACTTTC; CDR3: CASSLHGTSGGSGANVLTF
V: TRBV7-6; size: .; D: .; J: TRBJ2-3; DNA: TGTGCCAGCAGCTTAGAGGCGGTATCGGCGCAGTATTTT; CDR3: CASSLEAVSAQYF
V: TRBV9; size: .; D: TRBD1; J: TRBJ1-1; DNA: TGTGCCAGCAGCGCTAACCCTCGGGACAGGGACACTGAAGCTTTCTTT; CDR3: CASSANPRDRDTEAFF
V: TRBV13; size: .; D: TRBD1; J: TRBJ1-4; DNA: TGTGCCAGCAGCGCCGGGACAGACCCAACTAATGAAAAACTGTTTTTT; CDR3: CASSAGTDPTNEKLFF
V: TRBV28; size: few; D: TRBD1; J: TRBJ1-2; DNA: TGTGCCAGCAGTTTATGGACAGGGGGGAGTTACACCTTC; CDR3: CASSLWTGGSYTF
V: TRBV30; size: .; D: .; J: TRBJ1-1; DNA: TGTGCCGGACGGGAGCGGGGTCGGGGGATGAACACTGAAGCTTTCTTT; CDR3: CAGRERGRGMNTEAFF
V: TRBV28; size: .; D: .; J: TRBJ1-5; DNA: TGTGCCAGCAGTTTAACAGTCAATCAGCCCCAGCATTTT; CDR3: CASSLTVNQPQHF
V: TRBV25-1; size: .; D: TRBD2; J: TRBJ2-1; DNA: TGTGCCAGCAGTGCCCTAGCGGGATGGGGTGAGCAGTTCTTC; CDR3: CASSALAGWGEQFF
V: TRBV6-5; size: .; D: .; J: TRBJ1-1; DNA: TGTGCCAGCAAGCCCCATATGAACACTGAAGCTTTCTTT; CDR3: CASKPHMNTEAFF
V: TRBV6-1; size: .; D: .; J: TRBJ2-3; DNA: TGTGCCAGCAGTTCTAGTCCCACGGGGGATACGCAGTATTTT; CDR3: CASSSSPTGDTQYF
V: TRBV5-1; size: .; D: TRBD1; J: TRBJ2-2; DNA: TGCGCCAGCAGCAACAACAGGGGGCGAAGCACCGGGGAGCTGTTTTTT; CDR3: CASSNNRGRSTGELFF
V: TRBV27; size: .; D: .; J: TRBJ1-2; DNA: TGTGCCAGCAGTTTGGTGGGCCTTGGGTATGGCTACACCTTC; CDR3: CASSLVGLGYGYTF
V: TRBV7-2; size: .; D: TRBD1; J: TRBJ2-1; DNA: TGTGCCAGCAGCTTCCAGACAGGGGAGGTTAGGAATGAGCAGTTCTTC; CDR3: CASSFQTGEVRNEQFF